A selection of T cell receptor beta chains follows, all from one sample in a study of cytomegalovirus exposure and HLA in healthy donors. Some clones are missing from TCRdb's copy, which holds only in-frame ones; the method was immunoSEQ multiplex PCR. The sample has 49,000 or so clones. The sample taken for sequencing was PBMCs. The source is a man between 40 and 49 years old in good health and CMV-seropositive. Both conserved end residues are part of each CDR3. Each record gives: V gene, CDR3 protein.

>TRBV4-2
CASSQDQNGGHTDTQYF
>TRBV4-1
CASSQEGQGWNEQFF
>TRBV28
CASSSGPGDYGYTF
>TRBV9
CASSVGGQGGYGNTIYF
>TRBV5-6
CASSSTGGLSEQYF
>TRBV9
CASSDSPSQGKNSGNTIYF
>TRBV7-8
CASSQPALSYEQYF
>TRBV4-3
CASSQQRQGGTDTQYF
>TRBV5-4
CASSWRETSVNGELFF
>TRBV6-1
CASSGSFGTGWEEQYF
>TRBV9
CASSVEGLAHEQYF
>TRBV9
CASSPEGGRIASEQFF
>TRBV18
CASSPGGTQNQPQHF
>TRBV2
CASREPYRGRNYGYTF
>TRBV7-6
CASSLGAETNQPQHF
>TRBV7-2
CASSRTEGTYEQYF
>TRBV7-2
CASSLARTQQADTQYF
>TRBV5-6
CASSNRGRGGEQFF
>TRBV5-8
CASSLLSRRTGGTTDTQYF
>TRBV30
CAWRRLIDTEAFF
>TRBV9
CASGGTGGREQYF
>TRBV18
CASSRQNNEQFF
>TRBV30
CAWSRQVGTEAFF
>TRBV30
CAWSATLPGLAGWEQFF